This is a list of T cell receptor beta chains from one sample in a study of vaccination and CD4 T cells after COVID-19. These receptors have no identified antigens. TCRdb re-called the PCR reads through MiXCR, storing one row per CDR3 protein. The sample includes fewer than 15,000 distinct CDR3 sequences, around a third of them seen just once. Sample: cultured CD4+ T cells from blood. The receptors stem from a human donor with COVID-19. Each CDR3 is given with its conserved first and last residue. The D gene is left open where the match is weak. Expanded clones are given a class, and other clones once, few, many or no size at all.

V	D	size	J	DNA	CDR3
TRBV18	TRBD1	NA	TRBJ1-1	TGTGCCAGCTCACCGGACAGGAGGAACACTGAAGCTTTCTTT	CASSPDRRNTEAFF
TRBV15	NA	NA	TRBJ2-3	TGTGCCACCAGCAGAGATGGGGTCCCAGATACGCAGTATTTT	CATSRDGVPDTQYF
TRBV20-1	NA	few	TRBJ1-5	TGCAGTGCTAGGAGGGGAAATCAGCCCCAGCATTTT	CSARRGNQPQHF
TRBV9	NA	NA	TRBJ1-1	TGTGCCAGCAGCCCACAAGGGCGAGCAGAAGCTTTCTTT	CASSPQGRAEAFF
TRBV6-2/TRBV6-3	TRBD1	NA	TRBJ1-2	TGTGCCAGCAGTTACTCTAAGGGACAGGGCTATGGCTACACCTTC	CASSYSKGQGYGYTF
TRBV5-1	NA	NA	TRBJ2-3	TGCGCCAGCAGCTTGGAGGTCTTTGGCACAGATACGCAGTATTTT	CASSLEVFGTDTQYF
TRBV4-1	NA	NA	TRBJ1-1	TGCGCCAGCAGCCAAGAAGAGGGGTCTGAAGCTTTCTTT	CASSQEEGSEAFF
TRBV20-1	NA	few	TRBJ1-6	TGCAGTGCCCGGGCGGGGGGGCAGAATTCACCCCTCCACTTT	CSARAGGQNSPLHF
TRBV7-3	NA	NA	TRBJ2-1	TGTGCCAGCAGCCGACGGACCCAAACTGAGCAGTTCTTC	CASSRRTQTEQFF
TRBV15	NA	NA	TRBJ2-5	TGTGCCACCAGCAGACAGGGCATTCAGGAAGAGACCCAGTACTTC	CATSRQGIQEETQYF
TRBV7-9	NA	few	TRBJ1-1	TGTGCCAGCAGCCCCAGGTCCAGGATGGACACTGAAGCTTTCTTT	CASSPRSRMDTEAFF
TRBV19	NA	few	TRBJ1-3	TGTGCCAGTAGTACCGGGCCTGGAAACACCATATATTTT	CASSTGPGNTIYF
TRBV7-2	NA	few	TRBJ1-2	TGTGCCAGCAGCTTAGAAGGGGGGATTGGCGGCTACACCTTC	CASSLEGGIGGYTF
TRBV7-9	NA	few	TRBJ1-4	TGTGCCAGCAGCCCCCCCCTTAACCCGGGGCGTGGTACTAATGAAAAACTGTTTTTT	CASSPPLNPGRGTNEKLFF
TRBV19	NA	NA	TRBJ2-7	TGTGCCAGTCCACCGGGTAGGGTGAGGGTCGAGCAGTACTTC	CASPPGRVRVEQYF
TRBV28	NA	NA	TRBJ1-5	TGTGCCAGCAGTTTAACAGGGCATAGCAATCAGCCCCAGCATTTT	CASSLTGHSNQPQHF
TRBV20-1	TRBD1	NA	TRBJ1-1	TGCAGTGCTAGTTGGCGGACAGGTGCTGAAGCTTTCTTT	CSASWRTGAEAFF
TRBV7-2	TRBD1	few	TRBJ1-6	TGTGCCAGCAGCCTAGGGACAGCTAATTCACCCCTCCACTTT	CASSLGTANSPLHF
TRBV27	NA	NA	TRBJ1-4	TGTGCCAGCAGTTCCGGATGGGGCGTTGCAACTAATGAAAAACTGTTTTTT	CASSSGWGVATNEKLFF
TRBV6-1	NA	few	TRBJ1-5	TGTGCCAGCAGTGACTACCAAGGGATGGGGCGCAATCAGCCCCAGCATTTT	CASSDYQGMGRNQPQHF
TRBV5-1	NA	NA	TRBJ1-6	TGCGCCAGCAGCCTGGGACGGGAGTCACCCCTCCACTTT	CASSLGRESPLHF
TRBV10-3	TRBD1	NA	TRBJ1-5	TGTGCCATCAGTGAAGGAGGGGGCGGACAGCCCCAGCATTTT	CAISEGGGGQPQHF
TRBV7-6	TRBD1	NA	TRBJ1-6	TGTGCCAGCAGCCAAGGGACAGTTTATAATTCACCCCTCCACTTT	CASSQGTVYNSPLHF
TRBV27	TRBD1	few	TRBJ1-2	TGTGCCAGCTCGACCGGGACAGGCAACTATGGCTACACCTTC	CASSTGTGNYGYTF
TRBV6-2/TRBV6-3	NA	NA	TRBJ2-5	TGTGCCAGCAGTGAGACCAGGGGGGGGGAGACCCAGTACTTC	CASSETRGGETQYF
TRBV30	NA	NA	TRBJ1-2	TGTGCCTGGAACGGACGGACTAACTATGGCTACACCTTC	CAWNGRTNYGYTF
TRBV5-1	NA	few	TRBJ2-3	TGCGCCAGCAGCCAAGGACAGAACGCAGATACGCAGTATTTT	CASSQGQNADTQYF
TRBV6-1	NA	NA	TRBJ1-4	TGTGCCATAGCAGAGGCGCCGAATGAAAAACTGTTTTTT	CAIAEAPNEKLFF
TRBV7-2	TRBD1	NA	TRBJ2-5	TGTGCCAGCAGCTCAACAGGGGGCAGAGAGACCCAGTACTTC	CASSSTGGRETQYF
TRBV6-5	TRBD1	NA	TRBJ1-3	TGTGCCAGCAGTTCGACAGGGGGCGCGCACACCATATATTTT	CASSSTGGAHTIYF
TRBV6-1	NA	NA	TRBJ2-7	TGTGCCACCCAATCCCAGAAGTCCTACGAGCAGTACTTC	CATQSQKSYEQYF
TRBV5-1	NA	NA	TRBJ1-1	TGCGCCAGCAGCTTGGGGGCGGCAATGAACACTGAAGCTTTCTTT	CASSLGAAMNTEAFF
TRBV6-1	NA	few	TRBJ1-1	TGTGCCAGCGGGAACCCGGGAGACACTGAAGCTTTCTTT	CASGNPGDTEAFF
TRBV7-9	TRBD1	NA	TRBJ1-4	TGTGCCAGCAGCTTCGCCCGACAGGGAGAAAAACTGTTTTTT	CASSFARQGEKLFF
TRBV7-9	TRBD2	few	TRBJ2-3	TGTGCCAGCAGCTTAACGTTTAGCGGGGTCACAGATACGCAGTATTTT	CASSLTFSGVTDTQYF
TRBV6-1	NA	NA	TRBJ1-5	TGTGCCAGCAGCAATCGAGACGGCAATCAGCCCCAGCATTTT	CASSNRDGNQPQHF
TRBV24-1	NA	NA	TRBJ1-2	TGTGCCACCAGTGATCCAGGAACCTATGGCTACACCTTC	CATSDPGTYGYTF
TRBV7-8	NA	NA	TRBJ1-2	TGTGCCAGCAGCTTAGCCTCGACTAACTATGGCTACACCTTC	CASSLASTNYGYTF
TRBV5-1	NA	NA	TRBJ1-1	TGCGCCAGCAGCTTGGGGGGGGTAGGGCTGATGGAAGCTTTCTTT	CASSLGGVGLMEAFF
TRBV6-1	NA	NA	TRBJ1-1	TGTGCCAGCAGCAATGCCTGGGCTGAAGCTTTCTTT	CASSNAWAEAFF
TRBV19	NA	NA	TRBJ2-1	TGTGCCAGTAGTATAGTGGGGCCTACGTCTGCAAATGAGCAGTTCTTC	CASSIVGPTSANEQFF
TRBV11-3	NA	NA	TRBJ1-4	TGTGCCAGCAGCCGAACCGGGGCCCGAGGGGATGAAAAACTGTTTTTT	CASSRTGARGDEKLFF
TRBV2	NA	NA	TRBJ2-5	TGTGCCACCAGGGCAGGGACGGAGACCCAGTACTTC	CATRAGTETQYF
TRBV20-1	TRBD2	few	TRBJ2-7	TGCAGTGCTAGATCCTTGAGCGGGATTGACTACGAGCAGTACTTC	CSARSLSGIDYEQYF
TRBV6-1	NA	few	TRBJ1-1	TGTGCCAGCACCGTAGGCACTGAAGCTTTCTTT	CASTVGTEAFF
TRBV23-1	NA	NA	TRBJ1-2	TGCGCCAGCAGTCAATCCCGACAGGCGGATGGCTACACCTTC	CASSQSRQADGYTF
TRBV27	NA	few	TRBJ2-3	TGTGCCAGCACCGTCCTAGGACGGGACACAGATACGCAGTATTTT	CASTVLGRDTDTQYF
TRBV6-1	NA	medium-sized	TRBJ1-5	TGTGCCAGCACCATCGGGGCAGGGGTACAGCCCCAGCATTTT	CASTIGAGVQPQHF